Given below is one T cell receptor (beta chain) in context. Its antigen is still unknown. No much larger clone is present one base from it, and per-base qualities are unavailable. These data originate in a study of immune evolution from preneoplasia to lung adenocarcinoma (dated by TCRdb to the early 2020s). Background for the entire study: HLA loss of heterozygosity was found in 7% of AIS, about 16% of MIA and more than 25% of ADC lesions, and in no AAH lesions. The immune data were integrated with whole exome sequencing and methylation data from the same cohort of nodules. Resected precursor lesions (AAH, AIS, MIA) and invasive adenocarcinomas were compared with paired morphologically normal lung tissue. Sample size was based on specimen availability rather than a prior power calculation. POLYSOLVER was used to infer Class I HLA alleles from exome data, and LOHHLA was used to detect allele-specific HLA loss. In total, the cohort included 50 to 65 patients with pulmonary nodules, all of whom underwent surgical resection. It was reported in the study that 100 to 110 samples were used for TCR sequencing. The study profiled immune contexture across lung adenocarcinoma precursors and invasive adenocarcinoma using immune gene expression, TCR sequencing and multiplex immunofluorescence. TCR sequencing data came from approximately 56 patients.

Patients underwent resection in Japan or China between the mid-2010s and the late 2010s. Histologic diagnosis of each case was confirmed independently by two lung cancer pathologists on H&E slides. Macro-dissection after pathologic assessment enriched premalignant or tumor cells for nucleic acid extraction. The AllPrep DNA/RNA FFPE Kit was used to isolate DNA from FFPE tissue. Beyond this particular receptor, the publication reports: Top T cell clone frequencies were highest in normal lung and appeared to decrease progressively from AAH through AIS, MIA and invasive adenocarcinoma. The findings were based on association rather than direct causation, and larger cohorts with long-term follow-up and longitudinal biopsies were deemed needed. KRAS-mutant nodules showed the highest T cell clonality compared with EGFR-mutant or double wild-type lesions. Because all patients came from Japan and China, whether the findings apply to Western populations was uncertain. The highest clonality was observed in normal lung, whereas higher T cell density and diversity but lower clonality appeared to be present in later-stage lesions.

The immunoSEQ hsTCRbeta Kit was used to sequence TCR beta CDR3 regions from DNA. In the authors' own workflow: TCR sequencing data were analysed with the ImmunoSEQ Analyzer. T cell clonality was defined as 1 minus Pielou's evenness, as computed on productive rearrangements. T cell diversity was measured with the inverse Simpson index on productive templates. T cell density was defined as TCR beta template counts normalized to usable DNA, with usable DNA estimated by amplifying and sequencing housekeeping genes. Two-sided Kruskal-Wallis tests were used to compare TCR metrics between histologic stages. The clones in this table, taken by TCRdb from immuneACCESS, are in-frame only. Not every clone is retained; where verified, under half of the shortfall comes from an unresolved V gene, and the cause of the rest is unknown. The V and J calls and clone size come from that table; D and trimming were worked out from the DNA. The sample data list thousands of clones, and roughly 76% of these were observed just once. Together, the top ten hold around 12% of the sample.

Trimming removed 7 bases from V and 6 bases from J; the gene matches leave 11 bases unexplained. CDR1 and CDR2 are drawn from the germline V gene: SQVTM, ANQGSEA. The CDR3 goes from the cysteine to the phenylalanine over 13 residues. Left in the record is the CDR3 DNA by itself, 39 bases read in frame from the first base. Input material: FFPE minimally invasive lung adenocarcinoma tissue. Sample cell subset or site, as interpreted from the label and publication: micro-invasive lung adenocarcinoma (MIA). This TCR came from a person aged 70 to 85 with lung adenocarcinoma. The sequence joins TRBV29-1 to TRBJ1-2; 7 bases in the middle match TRBD1. The sequenced DNA is TGCAGCGCATTACGGGACAGCACGGATGGCTACACCTTC. Its protein is CSALRDSTDGYTF.